The sequence of this TCR beta chain was determined in a study of cytomegalovirus exposure and HLA in healthy donors. Study-level results: Among TCR beta chains, those listed as cytomegalovirus-associated numbered around 180. 87-base-pair reads could not separate some V segments, including TRBV6-2 and TRBV6-3. Follow-up analysis found HLA locus-dependent TCR association rates, highest for DRB1 and lowest for HLA-C. For most TCR beta V segments, an earlier analysis put the productive rate at about 87% or about 30% of the time.

As concerns this clone: The target antigen is unknown.

The PCR ran on 60 Vbeta and 13 Jbeta primers. Assay used: immunoSEQ multiplex PCR; TCRdb lists only in-frame clones, some missing. The sample shows around 99,000 clones, about 80% of them seen only once. CDR1 LNHNV and CDR2 YYDKDF come from the germline V gene (reference sequence). CDR3 size: 13 residues. The ends were cut back, 0 bases at V and 3 bases at J, with 6 bases in the middle. Input material: PBMCs. The chain employs TRBV15 and TRBJ2-7; D not certain. The TCR sequence derives from a man aged 25 to 40 in good health and CMV-seronegative. The CDR3 protein is CATSREPGYEQYF. CDR3 sequence (DNA): TGTGCCACCAGCAGAGAACCGGGCTACGAGCAGTACTTC.